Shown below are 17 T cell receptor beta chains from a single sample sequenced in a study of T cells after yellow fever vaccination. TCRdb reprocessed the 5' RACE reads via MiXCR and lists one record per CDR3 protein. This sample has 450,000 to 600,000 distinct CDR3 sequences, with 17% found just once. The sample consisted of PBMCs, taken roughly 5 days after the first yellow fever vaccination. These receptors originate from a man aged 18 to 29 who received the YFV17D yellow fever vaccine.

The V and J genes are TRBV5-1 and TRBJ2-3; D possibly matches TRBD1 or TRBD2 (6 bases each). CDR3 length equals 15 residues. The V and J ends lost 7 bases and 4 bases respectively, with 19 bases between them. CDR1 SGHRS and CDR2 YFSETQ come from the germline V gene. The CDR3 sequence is CASFPGGTAADTQYF. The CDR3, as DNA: TGCGCCAGCTTCCCCGGGGGCACGGCGGCAGATACGCAGTATTTT.

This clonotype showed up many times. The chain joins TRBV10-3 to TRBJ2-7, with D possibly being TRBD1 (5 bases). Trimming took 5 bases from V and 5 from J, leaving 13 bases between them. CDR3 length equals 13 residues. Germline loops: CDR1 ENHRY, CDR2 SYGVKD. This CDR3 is CAISPDSDHEQYV. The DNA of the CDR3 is TGTGCCATCAGTCCCGACAGCGACCACGAGCAGTACGTC.

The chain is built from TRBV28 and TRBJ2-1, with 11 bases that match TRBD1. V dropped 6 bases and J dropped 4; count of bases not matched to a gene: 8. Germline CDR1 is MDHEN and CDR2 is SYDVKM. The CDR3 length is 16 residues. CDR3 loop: CASRTTGTGGYNEQFF. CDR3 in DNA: TGTGCCAGCAGAACCACCGGGACAGGGGGATACAATGAGCAGTTCTTC.

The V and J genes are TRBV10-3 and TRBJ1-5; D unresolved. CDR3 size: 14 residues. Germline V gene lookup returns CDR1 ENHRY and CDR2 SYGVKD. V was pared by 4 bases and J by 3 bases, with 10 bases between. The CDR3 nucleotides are TGTGCCATCAGTGGGAGGGAATCCAATCAGCCCCAGCATTTT. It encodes CAISGRESNQPQHF.

The CDR3 DNA reads TGTGCCAGCAGGGGACAGGGGGCTGGGGACACTGAAGCTTTCTTT. It translates to CASRGQGAGDTEAFF. The gene calls are TRBV6-1 and TRBJ1-1, with TRBD1 identical over 12 bases. The CDR3 consists of 15 residues. J was trimmed by 3 bases and V by 6 bases; bases with no gene match: 5. CDR1 is MNHNS and CDR2 is SASEGT in the germline V gene.

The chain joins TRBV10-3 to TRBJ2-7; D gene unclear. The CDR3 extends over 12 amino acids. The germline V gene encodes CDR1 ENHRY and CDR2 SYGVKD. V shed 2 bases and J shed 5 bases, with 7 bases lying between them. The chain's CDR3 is CAISEIGNEQYF. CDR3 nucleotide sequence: TGTGCCATCAGTGAGATTGGGAACGAGCAGTACTTC.

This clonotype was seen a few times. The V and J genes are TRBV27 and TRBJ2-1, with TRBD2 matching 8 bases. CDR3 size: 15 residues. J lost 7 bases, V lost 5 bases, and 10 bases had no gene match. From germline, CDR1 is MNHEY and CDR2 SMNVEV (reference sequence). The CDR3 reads CASSPLLRGANEQFF. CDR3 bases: TGTGCCAGCAGTCCCCTCTTGCGGGGGGCTAATGAGCAGTTCTTC.

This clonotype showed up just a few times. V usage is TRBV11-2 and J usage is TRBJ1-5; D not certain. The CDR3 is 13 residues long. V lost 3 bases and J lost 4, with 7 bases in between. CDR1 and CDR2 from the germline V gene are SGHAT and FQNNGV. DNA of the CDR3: TGTGCCAGCAGCTTGGAAACAAATCAGCCCCAGCATTTT. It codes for CASSLETNQPQHF.

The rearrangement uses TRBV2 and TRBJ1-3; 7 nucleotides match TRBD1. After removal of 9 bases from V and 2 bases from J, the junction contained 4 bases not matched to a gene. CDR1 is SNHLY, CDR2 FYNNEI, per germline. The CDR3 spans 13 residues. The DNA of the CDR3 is TGTGCCAGTAACGGACAGGCTGGAAACACCATATATTTT. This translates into CASNGQAGNTIYF.

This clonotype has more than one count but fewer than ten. The CDR3 reads CSVEDGADQEKLFF. DNA of the CDR3: TGCAGCGTTGAAGACGGGGCCGACCAAGAAAAACTGTTTTTT. This chain joins TRBV29-1 and TRBJ1-4, with D possibly TRBD1 on 5 matching bases. The CDR3 totals 14 residues. Trimming pared 0 bases from V and 8 bases from J, leaving 13 bases between. Germline CDR1 SQVTM, CDR2 ANQGSEA.

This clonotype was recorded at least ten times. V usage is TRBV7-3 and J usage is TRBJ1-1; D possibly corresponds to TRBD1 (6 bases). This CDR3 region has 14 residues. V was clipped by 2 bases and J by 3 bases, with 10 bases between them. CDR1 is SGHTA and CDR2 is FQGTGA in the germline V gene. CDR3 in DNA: TGTGCCAGCAGCTTAGGGGGCGGATACACTGAAGCTTTCTTT. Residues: CASSLGGGYTEAFF. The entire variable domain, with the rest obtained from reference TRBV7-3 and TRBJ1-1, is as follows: GAGVSQTPSNKVTEKGKYVELRCDPISGHTALYWYRQSLGQGPEFLIYFQGTGAADDSGLPNDRFFAVRPEGSVSTLKIQRTERGDSAVYLCASSLGGGYTEAFFGQGTRLTVV.

The CDR3 bases are TGTGCCAGCAGCTTGGACAGGGGTTTGGCAGTGAATTCACCCCTCCACTTT. The encoded protein is CASSLDRGLAVNSPLHF. The chain links TRBV5-6 to TRBJ1-6; 7 positions match TRBD1. Germline V gene data show CDR1 as SGHDT and CDR2 as YYEEEE. This CDR3 has 17 amino acids. Unmatched junction bases numbered 10, after V lost 0 bases and J lost 7 bases.

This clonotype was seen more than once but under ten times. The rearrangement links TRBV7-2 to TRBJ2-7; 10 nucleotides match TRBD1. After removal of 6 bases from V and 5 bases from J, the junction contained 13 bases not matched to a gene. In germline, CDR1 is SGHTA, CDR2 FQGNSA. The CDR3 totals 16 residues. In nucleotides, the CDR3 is TGTGCCAGCAGTCGAACCCCGGGACAGGGGTCCCACGAGCAGTACTTC. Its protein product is CASSRTPGQGSHEQYF.

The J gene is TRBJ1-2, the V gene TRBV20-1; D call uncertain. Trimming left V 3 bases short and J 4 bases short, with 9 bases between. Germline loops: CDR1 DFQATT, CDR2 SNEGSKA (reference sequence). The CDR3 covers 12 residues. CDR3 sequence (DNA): TGCAGTGCTAGCAGTCAGACCTATGGCTACACCTTC. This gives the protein CSASSQTYGYTF.

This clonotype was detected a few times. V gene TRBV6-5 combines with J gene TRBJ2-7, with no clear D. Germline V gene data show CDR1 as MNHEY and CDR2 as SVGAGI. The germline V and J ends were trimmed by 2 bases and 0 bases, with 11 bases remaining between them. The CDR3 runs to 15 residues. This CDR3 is CASSYEPVGSYEQYV. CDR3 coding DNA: TGTGCCAGCAGTTACGAGCCGGTCGGCTCCTACGAGCAGTACGTC.

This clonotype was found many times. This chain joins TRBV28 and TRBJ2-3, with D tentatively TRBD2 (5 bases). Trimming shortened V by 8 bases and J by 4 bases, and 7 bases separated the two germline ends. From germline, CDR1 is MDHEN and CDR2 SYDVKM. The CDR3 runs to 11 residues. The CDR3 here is CASLGADTQYF. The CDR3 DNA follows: TGTGCCAGCTTGGGAGCAGATACGCAGTATTTT.

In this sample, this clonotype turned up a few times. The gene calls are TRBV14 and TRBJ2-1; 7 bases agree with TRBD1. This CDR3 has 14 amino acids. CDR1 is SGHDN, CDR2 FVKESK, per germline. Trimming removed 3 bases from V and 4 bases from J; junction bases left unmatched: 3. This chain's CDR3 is CASSHLQGYNEQFF. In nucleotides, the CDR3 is TGTGCCAGCAGCCACCTACAGGGGTACAATGAGCAGTTCTTC.